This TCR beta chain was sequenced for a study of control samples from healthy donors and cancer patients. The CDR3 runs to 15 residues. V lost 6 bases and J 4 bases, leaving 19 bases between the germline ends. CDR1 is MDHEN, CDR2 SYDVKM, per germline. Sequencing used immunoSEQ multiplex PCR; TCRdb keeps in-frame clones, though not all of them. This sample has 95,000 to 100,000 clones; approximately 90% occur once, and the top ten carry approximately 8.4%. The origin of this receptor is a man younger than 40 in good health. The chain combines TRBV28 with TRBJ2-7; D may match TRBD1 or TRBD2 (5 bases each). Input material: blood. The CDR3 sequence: CASSSSGTADYEQYF. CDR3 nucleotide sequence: TGTGCCAGCAGCTCTTCCGGGACGGCGGATTACGAGCAGTACTTC.